Below are 27 T cell receptor beta chains sequenced from a single sample in a study of blood T cell repertoires in COVID-19. Clones were sequenced by immunoSEQ multiplex PCR, and TCRdb holds only the in-frame ones, with some missing. The table has about 210,000 clones, about 91% seen once. Material: peripheral blood. All receptors come from a man aged 25-45 years with acute or convalescent COVID-19.

The chain joins TRBV5-5 to TRBJ2-5; D is uncertain. The germline V and J ends were trimmed by 2 bases and 0 bases, with 11 bases remaining between them. The CDR3 has 15 amino acids. The germline CDR1 and CDR2 sequences are SGHKS and YYEKEE (reference sequence). The CDR3 loop is CASSLSTIHQETQYF. For the CDR3, the DNA is TGTGCCAGCAGCTTAAGCACCATTCACCAAGAGACCCAGTACTTC.

This chain links TRBV28 with TRBJ2-5; 8 bases agree with TRBD1. Germline-derived CDR1 and CDR2 are MDHEN and SYDVKM. This CDR3 region has 15 residues. With V trimmed by 5 bases and J by 2 bases, 7 bases remained unmatched. The CDR3 region has the DNA TGTGCCAGCAGTCCCGGACAGGGAATACAAGAGACCCAGTACTTC. It is translated as CASSPGQGIQETQYF.

The chain carries TRBV7-3 and TRBJ1-5, with TRBD1 as a possible D gene (6 bases). CDR3 length equals 14 residues. Per the germline V gene, CDR1 is SGHTA and CDR2 is FQGTGA. V dropped 5 bases and J dropped 6 bases, with 14 bases sitting between them. CDR3 in DNA: TGTGCCAGCAGCCCAGGGGTTAGGGGTCAGCCCCAGCATTTT. Protein sequence: CASSPGVRGQPQHF.

The J gene is TRBJ1-1, the V gene TRBV7-2; D perhaps matches TRBD1 (6 bases). V was pared by 2 bases and J by 9 bases, with 19 bases between. CDR1 SGHTA and CDR2 FQGNSA come from the germline V gene. This CDR3 spans 15 amino acids. CDR3 loop: CASSLKGGRSRQAFF. CDR3 nucleotides: TGTGCCAGCAGCTTAAAAGGGGGAAGGTCAAGGCAAGCTTTCTTT.

This chain connects TRBV3-1 (or the pseudogene TRBV3-2) to TRBJ2-1; D gene unclear. The V end lost 1 base, the J end lost 0 bases, and 7 bases lay between the germline ends. In germline, CDR1 is LGHDT, CDR2 YNNKEL (reference sequence). The CDR3 spans 15 residues. Written as DNA, the CDR3 is TGTGCCAGCAGCCAAGTTCGCAGCTCCTACAATGAGCAGTTCTTC. Translation gives CASSQVRSSYNEQFF.

Only a few counts were recorded for this clone. The CDR3 DNA follows: TGTGCCAGTAGTAACCTACAGGGGTCCGGGGAGCTGTTTTTT. Its protein is CASSNLQGSGELFF. The rearrangement joins TRBV19 to TRBJ2-2, with 7 bases lining up with TRBD1. V was pared by 4 bases and J by 6 bases, with 5 bases of the junction left unmatched. Per the germline V gene, CDR1 is LNHDA and CDR2 is SQIVND (reference sequence). This CDR3 comprises 14 residues.

This chain uses TRBV28 with TRBJ2-7; D possibly corresponds to TRBD2 (6 bases). This CDR3 is 14 amino acids long. CDR1 MDHEN and CDR2 SYDVKM come from the germline V gene. V gave up 3 bases and J gave up 2 bases, with 11 bases separating them. As DNA, the CDR3 is TGTGCCAGCAGTTTTGGCACGGGAGCCTACGAGCAGTACTTC. It translates to CASSFGTGAYEQYF.

The rearrangement joins TRBV18 to TRBJ1-1, with D hard to call. The CDR3 runs to 13 residues. The V and J ends lost 1 base and 3 bases respectively, with 6 bases between them. The V gene's germline CDR1 is KGHSH and CDR2 LQKENI. In nucleotides, the CDR3 is TGTGCCAGCTCACCACAGGGAGACACTGAAGCTTTCTTT. This gives the protein CASSPQGDTEAFF. The full variable domain, its missing parts supplied by reference TRBV18 and TRBJ1-1, is NAGVMQNPRHLVRRRGQEARLRCSPMKGHSHVYWYRQLPEEGLKFMVYLQKENIIDESGMPKERFSAEFPKEGPSILRIQQVVRGDSAAYFCASSPQGDTEAFFGQGTRLTVV.

V gene TRBV10-3 combines with J gene TRBJ2-1; TRBD2 agrees at 8 bases. The V segment lost 0 bases and the J segment 7 bases; nucleotides outside the gene matches: 2. This CDR3 has 14 residues. Germline values: CDR1 ENHRY, CDR2 SYGVKD. The CDR3 spells CAISESAGVNEQFF. As DNA, the CDR3 is TGTGCCATCAGTGAGTCAGCGGGGGTAAATGAGCAGTTCTTC.

The chain joins TRBV6-1 to TRBJ1-1; TRBD1 is a possible D gene (5 bases). CDR1 is MNHNS, CDR2 SASEGT, per germline. The CDR3 contains 14 residues. Trimming removed 2 bases from V and 6 bases from J, with 13 bases in between. In DNA, the CDR3 is TGTGCCAGCAGTGAAAGGGTCAGGGCAGCTGAAGCTTTCTTT. This gives the protein CASSERVRAAEAFF.

The chain is built from TRBV18 and TRBJ2-5, with D maybe TRBD1 (5 bases). Looked up from germline, CDR1 is KGHSH and CDR2 is LQKENI. Trimming removed 2 bases at V and 5 bases at J, with 9 bases between. This CDR3 spans 13 amino acids. The CDR3 loop is CASSPTAGETQYF. Here the CDR3 DNA reads TGTGCCAGCTCACCAACGGCAGGGGAGACCCAGTACTTC.

The rearrangement links TRBV27 to TRBJ2-6; D might be TRBD1 (5 bases). Between the trimmed V and J ends, which lost 3 bases and 1 base, there was a span of 13 bases. Germline V gene data show CDR1 as MNHEY and CDR2 as SMNVEV (reference sequence). The CDR3 loop spans 17 amino acids. The CDR3 sequence: CASSFRHKGSGANVLTF. In DNA, the CDR3 is TGTGCCAGCAGTTTTCGACATAAGGGGTCTGGGGCCAACGTCCTGACTTTC.

The V gene is TRBV5-8, the J gene TRBJ1-2; D remains ambiguous. Deletions cut 4 bases from V and 5 bases from J, with 15 bases between. The CDR3 is made up of 14 amino acids. Germline loops: CDR1 SGHTS, CDR2 YDEGEE. CDR3 sequence reads: CASSPLWAAYGYTF. For the CDR3, the DNA is TGTGCCAGCAGCCCCCTTTGGGCAGCTTATGGCTACACCTTC. Full variable domain (rest looked up from reference TRBV5-8 and TRBJ1-2): EAGVTQSPTHLIKTRGQQATLRCSPISGHTSVYWYQQALGLGLQFLLWYDEGEERNRGNFPPRFSGRQFPNYSSELNVNALELEDSALYLCASSPLWAAYGYTFGSGTRLTVV.

V is TRBV5-1 and J is TRBJ2-5, with a tentative D call TRBD2 (5 bases). The CDR3 totals 14 residues. Germline CDR1 reads SGHRS; CDR2 reads YFSETQ. V shed 6 bases and J shed 5 bases, with 17 bases lying between them. The DNA of the CDR3 is TGCGCCAGCACCTACGGACTGAAAGGCGAGACCCAGTACTTC. Translated, it gives CASTYGLKGETQYF. Full variable domain (remainder filled in from reference TRBV5-1 and TRBJ2-5): KAGVTQTPRYLIKTRGQQVTLSCSPISGHRSVSWYQQTPGQGLQFLFEYFSETQRNKGNFPGRFSGRQFSNSRSEMNVSTLELGDSALYLCASTYGLKGETQYFGPGTRLLVL.

The chain carries TRBV7-3 and TRBJ2-1, with D possibly matching TRBD1 (8 bases). Germline CDR1 SGHTA, CDR2 FQGTGA. CDR3 size: 15 residues. V was clipped by 5 bases and J by 4 bases, with 15 bases between them. CDR3: CASSLDRGGYNEQFF. The DNA of the CDR3 is TGTGCCAGCAGCCTAGACAGGGGAGGGTACAATGAGCAGTTCTTC.

CDR3 DNA: TGTGCCAGCAGCCTCTTTCGGGCCGGGGAGCTGTTTTTT. Translating it yields CASSLFRAGELFF. This chain connects TRBV7-6 to TRBJ2-2; D is unresolved. The germline CDR1 and CDR2 sequences are SGHVS and FNYEAQ. V shed 5 bases and J shed 6 bases, with 10 bases lying between them. CDR3 length: 13 amino acids.

The CDR3 loop reads CASSEREGSYNEQFF. DNA of the CDR3: TGTGCCAGCAGCGAGAGGGAGGGTTCCTACAATGAGCAGTTCTTC. The V gene is TRBV9, the J gene TRBJ2-1, with 7 bases lining up with TRBD2. Germline CDR1 reads SGDLS; CDR2 reads YYNGEE. V dropped 3 bases and J dropped 1; count of bases not matched to a gene: 4. The CDR3 totals 15 residues.

A remark on this clone: In the same sample, other DNA sequences code for this CDR3. The V and J genes are TRBV28 and TRBJ1-5; D is uncertain. Germline CDR1 is MDHEN and CDR2 is SYDVKM. The CDR3 contains 11 residues. V was shortened by 6 bases and J by 4 bases, with 4 bases between the two germline ends. The CDR3 reads CASSQNQPQHF. CDR3 in DNA: TGTGCCAGCAGCCAAAATCAGCCCCAGCATTTT.

The CDR3 DNA is TGTGCCGACTCGACAGGGGCAGATACGCAGTATTTT. This translates into CADSTGADTQYF. This chain uses TRBV2 with TRBJ2-3, with TRBD1 matching over 8 bases. The CDR3 is 12 amino acids. The V gene end was trimmed by 11 bases and the J gene end by 4 bases; junction bases not matched to a gene: 5. Germline loops: CDR1 SNHLY, CDR2 FYNNEI.

V usage is TRBV2 and J usage is TRBJ2-1, with TRBD1 as a possible D gene (7 bases). Germline CDR1 reads SNHLY; CDR2 reads FYNNEI. V was clipped by 3 bases and J by 9 bases, with 15 bases between them. The CDR3 length is 14 residues. CDR3 sequence (DNA): TGTGCCAGCAGTGAGGCAGGGGGGTTGGGTGAGCAGTTCTTC. It codes for CASSEAGGLGEQFF.

The chain employs TRBV10-3 and TRBJ2-1; TRBD2 matches at 9 bases. This CDR3 contains 16 residues. Germline assignment: CDR1 ENHRY and CDR2 SYGVKD. V shed 6 bases and J 1 base; nucleotides not matched to a gene: 7. The CDR3 spells CAIRSEREDSYNEQFF. In DNA form, the CDR3 reads TGTGCCATCAGGAGCGAGCGGGAGGATTCCTACAATGAGCAGTTCTTC.

The V call is TRBV24-1, the J call TRBJ2-2, with D perhaps TRBD1 (6 bases). V was cut by 0 bases and J by 6 bases, with 13 bases left in between. CDR3 length equals 16 residues. Germline V gene lookup returns CDR1 KGHDR and CDR2 SFDVKD. CDR3 coding DNA: TGTGCCACCAGTGATTTGTATCAGGGGCCAGCCGGGGAGCTGTTTTTT. Its protein is CATSDLYQGPAGELFF.

The chain employs TRBV27 and TRBJ1-2; perhaps TRBD1 as D (5 bases). Trimming stripped 6 bases from V and 4 bases from J, with 12 bases between. The V gene's germline CDR1 is MNHEY and CDR2 SMNVEV (reference sequence). The CDR3 contains 13 residues. CDR3 nucleotides: TGTGCCAGCAGCCTAACAGGAGCCTATGGCTACACCTTC. Its translation is CASSLTGAYGYTF.

The chain recombines TRBV10-3 with TRBJ2-3, with a possible D match to TRBD1 (6 bases). Per germline, CDR1 ENHRY and CDR2 SYGVKD. The V end lost 10 bases, the J end lost 2 bases, and 16 bases lay between the germline ends. This CDR3 has 14 residues. This CDR3 reads CATNRDTNTDTQYF. CDR3 DNA sequence: TGTGCCACCAACCGGGACACCAACACAGATACGCAGTATTTT.

The chain carries TRBV30 and TRBJ2-1; no clear D. Trimming removed 3 bases at V and 4 bases at J, with 10 bases between. CDR3 length equals 13 residues. In germline, CDR1 is GTSNPN, CDR2 SVGIG (reference sequence). CDR3 protein: CAWRSSSYNEQFF. The CDR3 DNA reads TGTGCCTGGAGATCCTCGTCTTACAATGAGCAGTTCTTC.

This rearrangement joins TRBV19 to TRBJ2-6, with D unresolved. CDR1 and CDR2 from the germline V gene are LNHDA and SQIVND (reference sequence). CDR3 size: 15 residues. V lost 3 bases and J lost 0, with 6 bases in between. The CDR3 here is CASSILSSGANVLTF. CDR3 nucleotides: TGTGCCAGTAGTATCCTCAGCTCTGGGGCCAACGTCCTGACTTTC.

The chain recombines TRBV5-8 with TRBJ1-6, with 7 positions matching TRBD1. Germline lookup yields CDR1 SGHTS and CDR2 YDEGEE. V shed 8 bases and J 7 bases; nucleotides not matched to a gene: 9. The CDR3 sequence is 14 residues long. The CDR3 spells CASRAGTANSPLHF. In DNA form, the CDR3 reads TGTGCCAGTCGTGCCGGGACAGCGAATTCACCCCTCCACTTT.